This entry concerns a single T cell receptor (beta chain). In this sample, this clonotype turned up many times. What antigen it recognizes has not been identified. Base qualities are missing; no much larger clone stands one base away. Library preparation employed multiplex PCR. The reads were generated on an Illumina HiSeq 4000. To build TCR beta libraries, CDR3 regions were amplified by Arm-PCR using iRepertoire HTBI primers. Before sequencing, the PCR products underwent gel purification. The authors processed their data as follows. Across samples, roughly 60 TRBV and roughly 15 TRBJ segments were identified and used for gene usage analysis of CDR3 amino acid clonotypes. COPE and FqMerger were used to merge the filtered high-quality paired reads into contigs. BLAST was used to align contigs to IMGT TRBV, TRBD and TRBJ reference genes, and CDR3 was defined according to IMGT. Any clonotype with a frequency above 0.1% was counted as a highly expanded clone. Shannon entropy served as the measure of repertoire diversity, while the Gini coefficient captured V-J evenness. A clonotype was considered public if more than one individual shared it. TCRdb reworked the public reads: Q25 trimming with fastp, MiXCR clone assembly, productive beta chains retained. Here each entry gathers all rows of one CDR3 protein and keeps the most common genes and DNA. These V and J calls derive from TCRdb rather than the authors' analysis. This sample gives about 460,000 distinct CDR3 sequences in total; approximately 14% of them show up just once. The leading ten clones occupy approximately 19% of the sample.

The sample's time point label, decoded: newly diagnosed GD, antithyroid drugs for less than 3 months. For both TCR sequencing and RNA sequencing, RNA was extracted from PBMCs using TRIzol. Graves' disease was diagnosed according to American Thyroid Association guidelines. Patients were recruited from an endocrinology department in Xi'an, China. Each patient gave 7 to 9.5 milliliters of peripheral blood, collected in an EDTA anticoagulant tube. PBMCs were isolated by Ficoll Paque Plus density gradient separation without further T cell sorting. RNA quality was checked with an Agilent 2100 Bioanalyzer and agarose gel, and concentration with a NanoDrop 2000. The sample is drawn from a study of regulatory T cells in long-lasting Graves disease (dated by TCRdb to the early 2020s). In terms of the full investigation: Patients with newly diagnosed Graves' disease had been on antithyroid drugs for under 3 months. A total of about 35 samples underwent TCR sequencing, from roughly 13 patients with persistent Graves' disease and 20 patients with newly diagnosed Graves' disease. The study took place in China and was registered as a clinical trial. Patients with persistent Graves' disease were compared with patients with newly diagnosed Graves' disease using TCR sequencing and RNA sequencing of peripheral blood.

Broad study findings and their caveats: Sequencing and analysis were restricted to the TCR beta chain. The authors noted that the small sample size was a limitation that may lower accuracy. Compared with newly diagnosed patients, persistent Graves' disease patients had lower TCR Shannon entropy and fewer highly expanded clones, which suggests clonal expansion. TRBV28, TRBJ1-2 and TRBJ2-5 were preferentially used in persistent disease, while TRBV20-1 and TRBJ2-1 were favored in newly diagnosed disease. More public clonotypes were shared among persistent patients (more than 2,500) than among newly diagnosed patients (966). Because the primary lesion, thyroid tissue, could not be accessed, the study looked at peripheral blood alone.

For CDR1 and CDR2, the germline V gene (reference sequence) lists GTSNPN and SVGIG. V is pruned by 1 base and J by 3 bases, leaving 6 bases of the junction without a gene match. The CDR3 covers 15 residues, taking in both the cysteine and the phenylalanine. The CDR3 DNA has 45 bases and is translated from base 1. These records were also assigned to another study, of T cells in Graves' hyperthyroidism and ophthalmopathy. From that second study: A patient counted as having stable Graves' hyperthyroidism if no progression to ophthalmopathy occurred over 18 months of follow-up. The hyperthyroidism patients were between 18 and 65 years old and newly diagnosed, with a disease duration of less than 2 months. The study excluded patients with uncontrolled infections, other autoimmune diseases, pregnancy or lactation. Clinical symptoms, serum thyroxine and TRAb, thyroid ultrasound, and orbital computed tomography formed the basis for the diagnoses. The TCR CDR3 was subjected to a first round of RT-PCR using the HTBI primer set and the Qiagen OneStep RT-PCR kit. Blood samples also contained most of the expanded thyroid clonotypes (frequency above 0.001), which suggests that blood repertoires may reflect thyroid immune responses. Ophthalmopathy was separated from stable hyperthyroidism by a 13 V-J signature model, with over 85% sensitivity and 81% to 82% specificity obtained in cross-validation and 80%/75% obtained in testing. In validation, the model predicted progression to ophthalmopathy with over 65% sensitivity and 72.22% specificity, a median of 6.5 months before onset. TCR V-J signatures able to tell the groups apart were searched for in a discovery cohort of 100 patients, of whom fewer than 45 had Graves' ophthalmopathy and roughly 58 had stable Graves' hyperthyroidism. Prospective prediction of ophthalmopathy was tested in an independent validation cohort consisting of 18 hyperthyroidism patients and more than 15 patients who later progressed to ophthalmopathy. For training and testing, the approximately 92 patients in the discovery cohort were randomly divided in a 7:3 ratio. In several Graves' hyperthyroidism patients, the study also compared T-cell repertoires from thyroid tissue with T-cell repertoires from blood. Once sampling was done, hyperthyroidism patients were given methimazole at a starting dose of 30 mg daily, whereas ophthalmopathy patients were given high-dose intravenous methylprednisolone. Libraries were constructed in a second round of multiplex PCR, after which size selection and purification were performed. The libraries were sequenced on an Illumina HiSeq2000 using paired-end 100 bp reads. SOAPnuke was used to process the raw data, with reads discarded if the reads contained adapters or uncalled bases, had a mean Phred below 15, or lacked an exact constant-primer or identifier match. High-quality paired reads were merged with COPE v1.2.5, and unique nucleotide sequences were defined as clonotypes. MiTCR v1.1 was used to align the clonotypes against IMGT TRBV, TRBD and TRBJ reference segments. Analysis was restricted to V-J combinations with a frequency above 0.0001, which covered 98% to 99.2% of repertoires. A TCS score was defined as the ratio between F50 (clonal expansion) and ExV (chaos), using BLOSUM62-based TCRdist between CDR3 peptides within each V-J. Welch's t-statistics and random forest reduced 500 to 550 V-J features to 13, which were used in a naive Bayes classifier (R e1071). No statistical method was used to set the sample size in advance, and investigators knew the group allocation. TCR Vbeta CDR3 sequencing of roughly 140 peripheral blood samples (43 ophthalmopathy, under 80 hyperthyroidism and roughly 17 progressor patients) is reported in the paper.

The sequence was collected from a woman between 45 and 65 years old with Graves disease. Donor details come from another sample of the same person, matched by shared clones. Recombination linked TRBV30 to TRBJ1-1, with 9 bases matching TRBD1. Sequencing used peripheral blood mononuclear cells (PBMCs), obtained at new diagnosis, from a patient treated with antithyroid drugs. The CDR3 region has the sequence CAWSARDREYTEAFF. The base sequence is TGTGCCTGGAGTGCAAGGGACAGGGAATACACTGAAGCTTTCTTT.